The 19 T cell receptor beta chains in this list originate from one sample, sequenced in a study of T cells after posttransplantation cyclophosphamide (dated by TCRdb to between 2015 and 2016). Libraries came from the immunoSEQ multiplex PCR assay. The source is immuneACCESS, and TCRdb retained only in-frame sequences with V and J called. Part of the clones is not carried over; for the studies checked, unresolved V genes explain less than half of this, and the remainder is unexplained. This sample gives 15,000 to 25,000 clones in total; 75% to 90% of them show up just once. The ten largest clones take up around 7.9% of the sample. The meaning of the sample's treatment or condition label: high-dose cyclophosphamide on days +3 and +4 as single-agent GVHD prophylaxis. Patients in the PTCy group got busulfan and fludarabine conditioning, a marrow graft from a related or unrelated donor, and cyclophosphamide on days +3 and +4.

Sequenced here: PBMCs, sampled after allogeneic stem cell transplant with posttransplant cyclophosphamide. These receptors originate from a female patient in her forties or fifties who received an allogeneic stem cell transplant from a related donor, was CMV-positive, and had no GVHD. Some T cells may have been brought in with the graft after a transplant.

There are a few counts of this clone. The CDR3: CASSQSSGSAGELFF. DNA for the CDR3: TGTGCCAGTAGTCAGTCTAGCGGGAGCGCCGGGGAGCTGTTTTTT. The chain recombines TRBV19 with TRBJ2-2; 10 bases are shared with TRBD2. This CDR3 is 15 amino acids long. Germline CDR1 and CDR2: LNHDA and SQIVND (reference sequence). The V and J ends lost 5 bases and 6 bases, in that order; junction bases with no gene match: 6.

The chain links TRBV28 to TRBJ1-4; D is perhaps TRBD1 (5 bases). Germline V gene data show CDR1 as MDHEN and CDR2 as SYDVKM. This CDR3 has 16 amino acids. V was pared by 3 bases and J by 0 bases, with 11 bases between. CDR3 residues: CASSFAGPTTNEKLFF. DNA of the CDR3: TGTGCCAGCAGTTTCGCGGGACCCACAACTAATGAAAAACTGTTTTTT.

J is TRBJ2-2 and V is TRBV28; D is possibly TRBD1 (5 bases). Per germline, CDR1 MDHEN and CDR2 SYDVKM. Trimming cost V 4 bases and J 6 bases, with 12 bases left between them. The CDR3 spans 14 residues. This CDR3 is CASSSGSRSGELFF. The DNA of the CDR3 is TGTGCCAGCAGTTCAGGGTCCAGGTCCGGGGAGCTGTTTTTT.

The CDR3: CASRGKTVDSAFF. CDR3 sequence (DNA): TGTGCCAGCAGGGGCAAGACTGTGGACTCAGCTTTCTTT. This chain joins TRBV2 and TRBJ1-1; no reliable D call. Germline lookup yields CDR1 SNHLY and CDR2 FYNNEI. This CDR3 is built from 13 residues. Trimming left V 6 bases short and J 10 bases short, with 18 bases between.

V usage is TRBV2 and J usage is TRBJ1-5, with TRBD1 identical over 9 bases. Unmatched junction bases numbered 7, after V lost 6 bases and J lost 4 bases. This CDR3 is built from 15 residues. From germline, CDR1 is SNHLY and CDR2 FYNNEI. CDR3 nucleotide sequence: TGTGCCAGCAGGGAGGACAGGGGTGGAAATCAGCCCCAGCATTTT. It is translated as CASREDRGGNQPQHF.

The rearrangement uses TRBV9 and TRBJ2-5; D is possibly TRBD1 (6 bases). The CDR3 extends over 16 amino acids. Germline V lookup: CDR1 SGDLS, CDR2 YYNGEE. With 4 bases removed from V and 2 bases from J, the gap between germline ends came to 18 bases. The CDR3 bases are TGTGCCAGCAGCACTCACCCCGGGACACTACAAGAGACCCAGTACTTC. Its protein is CASSTHPGTLQETQYF.

This chain uses TRBV5-4 with TRBJ2-7; the D gene is possibly TRBD2 (6 bases). In germline, CDR1 is SGHNT, CDR2 YYREEE (reference sequence). The CDR3 has 13 amino acids. Trimming shortened V by 0 bases and J by 7 bases, and 11 bases separated the two germline ends. The CDR3 loop reads CASSLGGVGEQYF. The CDR3 coding sequence is TGTGCCAGCAGCTTGGGGGGGGTCGGGGAGCAGTACTTC. The full variable domain, rest sourced from reference TRBV5-4 and TRBJ2-7, is ETGVTQSPTHLIKTRGQQVTLRCSSQSGHNTVSWYQQALGQGPQFIFQYYREEENGRGNFPPRFSGLQFPNYSSELNVNALELDDSALYLCASSLGGVGEQYFGPGTRLTVT.

The chain combines TRBV5-6 with TRBJ2-1; possible D gene TRBD2, 6 bases. This CDR3 is 13 amino acids long. Germline CDR1 reads SGHDT; CDR2 reads YYEEEE. The V gene lost 0 bases and the J gene lost 7 bases, with 8 bases spanning the gap. CDR3 DNA sequence: TGTGCCAGCAGCTTGGGCCGGGGGAATGAGCAGTTCTTC. It encodes CASSLGRGNEQFF.

The chain carries TRBV30 and TRBJ2-3; TRBD2 agrees at 8 bases. The J segment lost 2 bases and the V segment lost 8 bases, leaving 3 bases of the junction unmatched. Germline V lookup: CDR1 GTSNPN, CDR2 SVGIG (reference sequence). The CDR3 has 12 amino acids. Here the CDR3 reads CAGAGATDTQYF. CDR3 sequence (DNA): TGTGCCGGAGCGGGAGCCACAGATACGCAGTATTTT.

This sequence joins TRBV28 and TRBJ2-3; 10 nucleotides agree with TRBD2. Germline V gene sequence: CDR1 MDHEN, CDR2 SYDVKM. J lost 8 bases, V lost 8 bases, and 16 bases had no gene match. This CDR3 is 16 amino acids long. The CDR3 DNA sequence: TGTGCCAGCCTCGGAACTAGCGGGAAACCCTGGGGTACGCAGTATTTT. Protein product: CASLGTSGKPWGTQYF.

This clone was observed a handful of times. This chain uses TRBV4-3 with TRBJ2-7, with a tentative D call TRBD1 (5 bases). The germline CDR1 and CDR2 sequences are LGHNA and YSLEER. There are 18 residues in the CDR3. V lost 4 bases to trimming and J lost 2 bases, with 24 bases between them. The CDR3 sequence is CASSLQSKQTVRPYEQYF. The CDR3 DNA sequence: TGCGCCAGCAGCCTCCAATCAAAACAGACAGTTCGTCCCTACGAGCAGTACTTC.

The rearrangement uses TRBV4-2 and TRBJ2-2, with 11 nucleotides matching TRBD2. Germline V gene sequence: CDR1 LGHNA, CDR2 YNFKEQ. V lost 2 bases to trimming and J lost 6 bases; unmatched junction nucleotides: 23. This CDR3 is 22 amino acids long. DNA of the CDR3: TGTGCCAGCAGCCAACCGGATACAGGGGGCTTTAATAGCGGGAGGGCCCCCGGGGAGCTGTTTTTT. It yields the protein CASSQPDTGGFNSGRAPGELFF.

The rearrangement joins TRBV29-1 to TRBJ2-3, with a possible D match to TRBD1 (5 bases). With 8 bases removed from V and 0 bases from J, the gap between germline ends came to 18 bases. Germline lookup yields CDR1 SQVTM and CDR2 ANQGSEA. The CDR3 is 15 residues long. The CDR3 loop is CSTRRTTASTDTQYF. The DNA of the CDR3 is TGCAGCACCCGAAGGACGACAGCTAGCACAGATACGCAGTATTTT.

V gene TRBV28 combines with J gene TRBJ2-2; no clear D. V lost 3 bases to trimming and J lost 6 bases, with 14 bases between them. This CDR3 spans 15 amino acids. Germline loops: CDR1 MDHEN, CDR2 SYDVKM. Here the CDR3 reads CASSFYRAFAGELFF. In DNA form, the CDR3 reads TGTGCCAGCAGTTTTTACCGAGCGTTCGCCGGGGAGCTGTTTTTT. The full variable domain, completed using reference TRBV28 and TRBJ2-2, is DVKVTQSSRYLVKRTGEKVFLECVQDMDHENMFWYRQDPGLGLRLIYFSYDVKMKEKGDIPEGYSVSREKKERFSLILESASTNQTSMYLCASSFYRAFAGELFFGEGSRLTVL.

The gene calls are TRBV7-8 and TRBJ2-6; perhaps TRBD1 as D (5 bases). Germline V gene data show CDR1 as SGHVS and CDR2 as FQNEAQ. The CDR3 spans 17 residues. V lost 0 bases, J lost 3 bases, and 12 bases lay in between. DNA of the CDR3: TGTGCCAGCAGCTTAGCGCGTAAGGGGCTTGGGGCCAACGTCCTGACTTTC. It translates to CASSLARKGLGANVLTF.

The genes are TRBV18 and TRBJ2-1; D is possibly TRBD2 (5 bases). Germline lookup yields CDR1 KGHSH and CDR2 LQKENI. The CDR3 sequence is 19 residues long. Trimming shortened V by 3 bases and J by 0 bases, and 21 bases separated the two germline ends. DNA for the CDR3: TGTGCCAGCTCACCGGGGTCGGGATTGCTCTCAAGCTCCTACAATGAGCAGTTCTTC. Its translation is CASSPGSGLLSSSYNEQFF. Full variable domain (rest looked up from reference TRBV18 and TRBJ2-1): NAGVMQNPRHLVRRRGQEARLRCSPMKGHSHVYWYRQLPEEGLKFMVYLQKENIIDESGMPKERFSAEFPKEGPSILRIQQVVRGDSAAYFCASSPGSGLLSSSYNEQFFGPGTRLTVL.

This clone was picked up one time. The rearrangement uses TRBV11-2 and TRBJ1-1; TRBD1 agrees at 9 bases. V lost 4 bases and J lost 2; bases outside the gene matches: 5. Germline V gives CDR1 SGHAT, CDR2 FQNNGV. The CDR3 totals 15 residues. CDR3 region: CASSSVGQGNTEAFF. The CDR3 DNA sequence: TGTGCCAGCAGCTCCGTGGGACAGGGTAACACTGAAGCTTTCTTT.

This chain joins TRBV6-1 and TRBJ2-1; TRBD1 might be the D (6 bases). The germline V gene has CDR1 MNHNS and CDR2 SASEGT. The germline V and J ends were trimmed by 1 base and 8 bases, with 18 bases remaining between them. This CDR3 has 16 residues. CDR3 DNA sequence: TGTGCCAGCAGTGAAGGGTGGGGGCCAGCGTTTGATGAGCAGTTCTTC. Its translation is CASSEGWGPAFDEQFF.

This chain links TRBV18 with TRBJ2-5; no clear D. CDR1 is KGHSH, CDR2 LQKENI, per germline. Deletions cut 3 bases from V and 3 bases from J, with 2 bases between. The CDR3 is 11 amino acids. The CDR3 sequence: CASSPKETQYF. DNA for the CDR3: TGTGCCAGCTCACCCAAAGAGACCCAGTACTTC.